These T cell receptor beta chains were read from a single sample in a study of T cells in Graves' hyperthyroidism and ophthalmopathy. TCRdb re-called the multiplex PCR reads through MiXCR, storing one row per CDR3 protein. The sample includes roughly 660,000 distinct CDR3 sequences, 15% to 20% of them seen just once. Sequenced: blood. These receptors were obtained from a man aged 50 to 59 with Graves' hyperthyroidism. Both conserved end residues are part of each CDR3. Fields, in order: D gene, J gene, clone size, V gene, CDR3 protein, CDR3 DNA. D genes are given only for firm matches. Only some rows state a clone size, as once, few, many or a class for expanded clones.

D gene: TRBD2; J gene: TRBJ2-1; clone size: -; V gene: TRBV6-1; CDR3 protein: CASSPGLAGVTFF; CDR3 DNA: TGTGCCAGCAGTCCTGGACTAGCGGGAGTGACGTTCTTC
D gene: -; J gene: TRBJ1-1; clone size: many; V gene: TRBV11-3; CDR3 protein: CASSLAGQEAFF; CDR3 DNA: TGTGCCAGCAGCTTAGCCGGTCAAGAAGCTTTCTTT
D gene: -; J gene: TRBJ2-1; clone size: -; V gene: TRBV20-1; CDR3 protein: CSASERTNSYNEQFF; CDR3 DNA: TGCAGTGCTAGCGAGCGAACGAACTCCTACAATGAGCAGTTCTTC
D gene: -; J gene: TRBJ2-1; clone size: -; V gene: TRBV14; CDR3 protein: CASSQMSEAAFYNEQFF; CDR3 DNA: TGTGCCAGCAGCCAAATGTCGGAAGCGGCCTTTTACAATGAGCAGTTCTTC
D gene: -; J gene: TRBJ2-1; clone size: -; V gene: TRBV12-3/TRBV12-4; CDR3 protein: CASSFGSLALLNGDEQFF; CDR3 DNA: TGTGCCAGCAGTTTTGGATCACTAGCACTGCTTAATGGGGATGAGCAGTTCTTC
D gene: -; J gene: TRBJ2-5; clone size: many; V gene: TRBV28; CDR3 protein: CASSLLGGGHQETQYF; CDR3 DNA: TGTGCCAGCAGTTTATTGGGGGGGGGACATCAAGAGACCCAGTACTTC
D gene: TRBD2; J gene: TRBJ2-5; clone size: -; V gene: TRBV12-3/TRBV12-4; CDR3 protein: CASRPGLAKETQYF; CDR3 DNA: TGTGCCAGCAGACCGGGACTAGCGAAAGAGACCCAGTACTTC
D gene: -; J gene: TRBJ2-7; clone size: -; V gene: TRBV27; CDR3 protein: CASSALRDTVYEQYF; CDR3 DNA: TGTGCCAGCAGCGCCCTCCGGGACACAGTCTACGAGCAGTACTTC
D gene: -; J gene: TRBJ2-3; clone size: few; V gene: TRBV7-9; CDR3 protein: CASSLPAGDTQYF; CDR3 DNA: TGTGCCAGCAGCCTACCGGCGGGAGATACGCAGTATTTT
D gene: TRBD2; J gene: TRBJ2-5; clone size: few; V gene: TRBV20-1; CDR3 protein: CSAPRGSGSSETQYF; CDR3 DNA: TGCAGTGCCCCTCGAGGTAGCGGGAGTAGTGAGACCCAGTACTTC
D gene: TRBD1; J gene: TRBJ1-1; clone size: -; V gene: TRBV6-2/TRBV6-3; CDR3 protein: CASSQRPDRGNTEAFF; CDR3 DNA: TGTGCCAGCAGCCAAAGGCCTGACAGGGGGAACACTGAAGCTTTCTTT
D gene: -; J gene: TRBJ2-7; clone size: -; V gene: TRBV5-1; CDR3 protein: CASSLVEAASYEQYF; CDR3 DNA: TGCGCCAGCAGCTTGGTAGAGGCGGCAAGTTACGAGCAGTACTTC
D gene: -; J gene: TRBJ2-7; clone size: many; V gene: TRBV11-2; CDR3 protein: CASSFGHAYTYEQYF; CDR3 DNA: TGTGCCAGCAGCTTCGGACACGCTTATACCTACGAGCAGTACTTC
D gene: -; J gene: TRBJ2-7; clone size: many; V gene: TRBV7-2; CDR3 protein: CASSSNIGEQYF; CDR3 DNA: TGTGCCAGCAGCTCTAATATCGGCGAGCAGTACTTC
D gene: -; J gene: TRBJ1-1; clone size: few; V gene: TRBV28; CDR3 protein: CASSLPGEANTEAFF; CDR3 DNA: TGTGCCAGCAGTCTACCCGGGGAGGCCAACACTGAAGCTTTCTTT
D gene: -; J gene: TRBJ1-1; clone size: many; V gene: TRBV11-2; CDR3 protein: CASSLVQGGTEAFF; CDR3 DNA: TGTGCCAGCAGCTTAGTACAGGGAGGTACTGAAGCTTTCTTT
D gene: -; J gene: TRBJ1-6; clone size: few; V gene: TRBV4-3; CDR3 protein: CASSQDILNSPLHF; CDR3 DNA: TGCGCCAGCAGCCAAGATATCCTTAATTCACCCCTCCACTTT
D gene: -; J gene: TRBJ2-1; clone size: few; V gene: TRBV28; CDR3 protein: CASREGAQQFF; CDR3 DNA: TGTGCCAGCAGGGAAGGGGCCCAACAGTTCTTC
D gene: -; J gene: TRBJ1-5; clone size: few; V gene: TRBV7-9; CDR3 protein: CASSPRGGMGQPQHF; CDR3 DNA: TGTGCCAGCAGCCCCCGCGGAGGGATGGGACAGCCCCAGCATTTT
D gene: TRBD1; J gene: TRBJ1-6; clone size: -; V gene: TRBV2; CDR3 protein: CASKRGQGGSPLHF; CDR3 DNA: TGTGCCAGCAAAAGGGGGCAGGGTGGTTCACCCCTCCACTTT
D gene: -; J gene: TRBJ2-3; clone size: -; V gene: TRBV20-1; CDR3 protein: CSASPLAQYSTDTQYF; CDR3 DNA: TGCAGTGCTAGTCCGTTAGCGCAGTATAGCACAGATACGCAGTATTTT
D gene: TRBD2; J gene: TRBJ2-7; clone size: few; V gene: TRBV7-2; CDR3 protein: CASSTTSGTYEQYF; CDR3 DNA: TGTGCCAGCAGCACGACTAGCGGGACGTACGAGCAGTACTTC
D gene: -; J gene: TRBJ2-3; clone size: few; V gene: TRBV27; CDR3 protein: CASSQGREDTDTQYF; CDR3 DNA: TGTGCCAGCAGCCAGGGCAGGGAGGACACAGATACGCAGTATTTT
D gene: -; J gene: TRBJ1-1; clone size: many; V gene: TRBV2; CDR3 protein: CASRYGRAEAFF; CDR3 DNA: TGTGCCAGCAGATATGGACGGGCGGAAGCTTTCTTT
D gene: -; J gene: TRBJ2-7; clone size: -; V gene: TRBV7-2; CDR3 protein: CASSLAGASHEQYF; CDR3 DNA: TGTGCCAGCAGCTTAGCGGGGGCCTCCCACGAGCAGTACTTC
D gene: TRBD2; J gene: TRBJ2-1; clone size: few; V gene: TRBV6-1; CDR3 protein: CASSSHSGRALIEEQFF; CDR3 DNA: TGTGCCAGCAGTTCACATAGCGGGAGGGCCCTGATAGAAGAGCAGTTCTTC
D gene: TRBD2; J gene: TRBJ2-1; clone size: -; V gene: TRBV25-1; CDR3 protein: CAIRGGAFDEQFF; CDR3 DNA: TGTGCCATCCGGGGGGGCGCTTTCGATGAGCAGTTCTTC
D gene: TRBD1; J gene: TRBJ1-4; clone size: many; V gene: TRBV6-1; CDR3 protein: CASTRKPGQGNEKLFF; CDR3 DNA: TGTGCCAGCACCAGAAAACCGGGACAGGGGAATGAAAAACTGTTTTTT
D gene: TRBD2; J gene: TRBJ2-7; clone size: few; V gene: TRBV25-1; CDR3 protein: CASSLSGGKQYF; CDR3 DNA: TGTGCCAGCAGCCTTTCGGGGGGAAAGCAGTACTTC
D gene: -; J gene: TRBJ2-5; clone size: many; V gene: TRBV12-3/TRBV12-4; CDR3 protein: CASSFYRQETQYF; CDR3 DNA: TGTGCCAGCAGTTTCTACCGCCAAGAGACCCAGTACTTC
D gene: -; J gene: TRBJ1-1; clone size: many; V gene: TRBV28; CDR3 protein: CASRLTTANTEAFF; CDR3 DNA: TGTGCCAGCAGACTGACGACCGCGAACACTGAAGCTTTCTTT
D gene: TRBD2; J gene: TRBJ2-3; clone size: -; V gene: TRBV9; CDR3 protein: CAGSTREGTSGIGTDTQYF; CDR3 DNA: TGTGCCGGCAGCACCCGAGAGGGGACTAGCGGGATTGGCACAGATACGCAGTATTTT
D gene: TRBD2; J gene: TRBJ2-2; clone size: -; V gene: TRBV2; CDR3 protein: CASSELGLAVNTGELFF; CDR3 DNA: TGTGCCAGCAGTGAACTTGGACTAGCGGTTAACACCGGGGAGCTGTTTTTT
D gene: -; J gene: TRBJ2-5; clone size: few; V gene: TRBV30; CDR3 protein: CAWGTGETQYF; CDR3 DNA: TGTGCCTGGGGGACGGGAGAGACCCAGTACTTC
D gene: -; J gene: TRBJ2-7; clone size: many; V gene: TRBV28; CDR3 protein: CASRGRGYEQYF; CDR3 DNA: TGTGCCAGCAGAGGTCGTGGGTACGAGCAGTACTTC
D gene: TRBD1; J gene: TRBJ1-1; clone size: many; V gene: TRBV7-9; CDR3 protein: CASSLLQGGMNTEAFF; CDR3 DNA: TGTGCCAGCAGCTTACTACAGGGGGGAATGAACACTGAAGCTTTCTTT
D gene: -; J gene: TRBJ2-6; clone size: -; V gene: TRBV20-1; CDR3 protein: CSAREPGANVLTF; CDR3 DNA: TGCAGTGCTAGGGAACCGGGGGCCAACGTCCTGACTTTC
D gene: -; J gene: TRBJ2-7; clone size: -; V gene: TRBV18; CDR3 protein: CASSPPSGDYYEQYF; CDR3 DNA: TGTGCCAGCTCACCACCGTCAGGGGACTACTACGAGCAGTACTTC
D gene: TRBD2; J gene: TRBJ2-5; clone size: -; V gene: TRBV2; CDR3 protein: CASSASSGGGQETQYF; CDR3 DNA: TGTGCCAGCAGCGCCTCGAGCGGGGGGGGCCAAGAGACCCAGTACTTC
D gene: TRBD2; J gene: TRBJ2-7; clone size: many; V gene: TRBV20-1; CDR3 protein: CSAPERGTYEQYF; CDR3 DNA: TGCAGTGCCCCAGAGCGGGGGACCTACGAGCAGTACTTC
D gene: -; J gene: TRBJ1-4; clone size: few; V gene: TRBV28; CDR3 protein: CASSPFPGDVANEKLFF; CDR3 DNA: TGTGCCAGCAGTCCCTTCCCCGGGGACGTAGCTAATGAAAAACTGTTTTTT
D gene: TRBD2; J gene: TRBJ2-7; clone size: -; V gene: TRBV7-3; CDR3 protein: CASSLAGEAEQYF; CDR3 DNA: TGTGCCAGCAGCTTAGCGGGAGAGGCAGAGCAGTACTTC
D gene: -; J gene: TRBJ2-7; clone size: many; V gene: TRBV18; CDR3 protein: CASSPPNKDEQYF; CDR3 DNA: TGTGCCAGCTCACCCCCGAACAAAGACGAGCAGTACTTC
D gene: -; J gene: TRBJ2-1; clone size: many; V gene: TRBV28; CDR3 protein: CASSLRQTYNEQFF; CDR3 DNA: TGTGCCAGCAGTTTAAGGCAGACCTACAATGAGCAGTTCTTC
D gene: TRBD2; J gene: TRBJ2-7; clone size: many; V gene: TRBV29-1; CDR3 protein: CSVEGRTSGAYEQYF; CDR3 DNA: TGCAGCGTTGAAGGGAGGACTAGCGGTGCCTACGAGCAGTACTTC
D gene: TRBD1; J gene: TRBJ2-5; clone size: many; V gene: TRBV7-9; CDR3 protein: CASSSQTGEKETQYF; CDR3 DNA: TGTGCCAGCAGCTCCCAGACAGGGGAAAAAGAGACCCAGTACTTC
D gene: -; J gene: TRBJ1-5; clone size: few; V gene: TRBV6-1; CDR3 protein: CASKTLDGRNQPQHF; CDR3 DNA: TGTGCCAGCAAGACCTTAGACGGACGGAATCAGCCCCAGCATTTT
D gene: -; J gene: TRBJ2-5; clone size: -; V gene: TRBV5-1; CDR3 protein: CASSLEGLKETQYF; CDR3 DNA: TGCGCCAGCAGCTTGGAGGGTCTTAAAGAGACCCAGTACTTC
D gene: -; J gene: TRBJ1-1; clone size: -; V gene: TRBV7-2; CDR3 protein: CASTGMNTEAFF; CDR3 DNA: TGCGCCAGCACTGGAATGAACACTGAAGCTTTCTTT
D gene: -; J gene: TRBJ2-3; clone size: -; V gene: TRBV4-2; CDR3 protein: CASSQDSATISTDTQYF; CDR3 DNA: TGTGCCAGCAGCCAAGATAGCGCCACGATTAGCACAGATACGCAGTATTTT
D gene: -; J gene: TRBJ2-3; clone size: -; V gene: TRBV20-1; CDR3 protein: CSARAPSGHTQYF; CDR3 DNA: TGCAGTGCTAGGGCTCCCTCAGGGCATACGCAGTATTTT
D gene: -; J gene: TRBJ2-7; clone size: many; V gene: TRBV7-2; CDR3 protein: CASSLGTDPYEQYF; CDR3 DNA: TGTGCCAGCAGCTTAGGAACGGACCCCTACGAGCAGTACTTC
D gene: TRBD1; J gene: TRBJ2-7; clone size: many; V gene: TRBV29-1; CDR3 protein: CSVEGQGESYEQYF; CDR3 DNA: TGCAGCGTTGAAGGACAGGGTGAATCCTACGAGCAGTACTTC
D gene: -; J gene: TRBJ2-3; clone size: once; V gene: TRBV28; CDR3 protein: CASSPSGESTDTQYF; CDR3 DNA: TGTGCCAGCAGTCCCTCGGGGGAGAGCACAGATACGCAGTATTTT
D gene: -; J gene: TRBJ2-3; clone size: -; V gene: TRBV5-1; CDR3 protein: CASRREIADTQYF; CDR3 DNA: TGCGCCAGCAGGCGAGAGATTGCGGATACGCAGTATTTT
D gene: TRBD1; J gene: TRBJ1-2; clone size: many; V gene: TRBV7-2; CDR3 protein: CASSASGTGYPNYGYTF; CDR3 DNA: TGTGCCAGCAGCGCATCCGGGACAGGCTATCCTAACTATGGCTACACCTTC